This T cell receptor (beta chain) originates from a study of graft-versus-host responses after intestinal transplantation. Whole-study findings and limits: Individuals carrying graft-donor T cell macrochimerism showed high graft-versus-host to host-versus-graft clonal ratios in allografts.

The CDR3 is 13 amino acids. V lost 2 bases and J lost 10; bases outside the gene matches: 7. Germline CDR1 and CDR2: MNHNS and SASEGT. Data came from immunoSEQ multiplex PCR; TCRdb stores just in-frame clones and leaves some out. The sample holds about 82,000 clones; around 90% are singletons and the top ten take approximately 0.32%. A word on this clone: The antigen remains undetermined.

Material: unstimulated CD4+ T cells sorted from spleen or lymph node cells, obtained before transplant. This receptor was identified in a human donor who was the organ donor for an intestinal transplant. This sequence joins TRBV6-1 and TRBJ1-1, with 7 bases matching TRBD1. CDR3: CASSESGQDGAFF. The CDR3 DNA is TGTGCCAGCAGTGAATCCGGACAGGATGGAGCTTTCTTT.